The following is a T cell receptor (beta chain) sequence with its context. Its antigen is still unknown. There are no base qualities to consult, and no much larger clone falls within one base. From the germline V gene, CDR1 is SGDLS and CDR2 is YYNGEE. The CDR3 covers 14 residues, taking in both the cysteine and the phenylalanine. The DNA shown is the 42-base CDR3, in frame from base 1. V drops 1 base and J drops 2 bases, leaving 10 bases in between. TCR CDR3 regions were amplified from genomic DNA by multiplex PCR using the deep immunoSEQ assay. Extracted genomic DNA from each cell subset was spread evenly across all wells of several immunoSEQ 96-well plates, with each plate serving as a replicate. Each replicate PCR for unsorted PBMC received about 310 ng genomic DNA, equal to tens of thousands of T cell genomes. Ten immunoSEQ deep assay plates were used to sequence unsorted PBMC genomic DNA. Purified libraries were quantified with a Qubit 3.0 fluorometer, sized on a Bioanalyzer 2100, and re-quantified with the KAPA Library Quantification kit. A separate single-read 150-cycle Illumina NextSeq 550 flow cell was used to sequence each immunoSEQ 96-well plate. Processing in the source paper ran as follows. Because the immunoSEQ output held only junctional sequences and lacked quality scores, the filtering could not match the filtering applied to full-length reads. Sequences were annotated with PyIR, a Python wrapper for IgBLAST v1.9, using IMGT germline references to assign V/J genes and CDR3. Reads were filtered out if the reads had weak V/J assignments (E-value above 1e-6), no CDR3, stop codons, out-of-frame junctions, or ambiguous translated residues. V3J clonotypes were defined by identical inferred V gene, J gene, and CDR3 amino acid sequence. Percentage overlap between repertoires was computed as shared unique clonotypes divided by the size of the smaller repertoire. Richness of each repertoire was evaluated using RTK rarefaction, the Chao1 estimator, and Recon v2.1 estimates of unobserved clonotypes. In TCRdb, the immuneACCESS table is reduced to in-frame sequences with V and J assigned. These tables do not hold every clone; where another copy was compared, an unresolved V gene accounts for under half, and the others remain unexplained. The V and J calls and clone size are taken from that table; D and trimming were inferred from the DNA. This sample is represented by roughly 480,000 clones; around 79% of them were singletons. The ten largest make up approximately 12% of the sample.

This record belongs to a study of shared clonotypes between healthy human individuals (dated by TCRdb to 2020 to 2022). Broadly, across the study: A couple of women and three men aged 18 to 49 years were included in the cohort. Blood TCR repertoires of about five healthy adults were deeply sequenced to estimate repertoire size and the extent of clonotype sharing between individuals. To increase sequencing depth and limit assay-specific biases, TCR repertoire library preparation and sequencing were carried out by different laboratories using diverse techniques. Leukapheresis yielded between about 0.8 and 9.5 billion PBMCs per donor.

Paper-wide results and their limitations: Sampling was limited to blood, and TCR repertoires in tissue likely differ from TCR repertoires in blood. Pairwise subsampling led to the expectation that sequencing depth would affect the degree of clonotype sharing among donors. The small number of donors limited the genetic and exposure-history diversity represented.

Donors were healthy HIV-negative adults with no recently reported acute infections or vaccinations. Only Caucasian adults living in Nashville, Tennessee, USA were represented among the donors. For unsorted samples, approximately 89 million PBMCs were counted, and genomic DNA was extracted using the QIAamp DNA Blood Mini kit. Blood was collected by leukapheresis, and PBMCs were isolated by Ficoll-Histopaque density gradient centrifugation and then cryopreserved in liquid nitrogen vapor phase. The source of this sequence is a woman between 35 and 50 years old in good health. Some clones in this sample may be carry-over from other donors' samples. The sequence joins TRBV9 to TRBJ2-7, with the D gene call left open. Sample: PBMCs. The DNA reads TGTGCCAGCAGCGTAACTCAACAGCCCTACGAGCAGTACTTC. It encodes CASSVTQQPYEQYF. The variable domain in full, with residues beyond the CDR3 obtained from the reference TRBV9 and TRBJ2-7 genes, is DSGVTQTPKHLITATGQRVTLRCSPRSGDLSVYWYQQSLDQGLQFLIQYYNGEERAKGNILERFSAQQFPDLHSELNLSSLELGDSALYFCASSVTQQPYEQYFGPGTRLTVT.